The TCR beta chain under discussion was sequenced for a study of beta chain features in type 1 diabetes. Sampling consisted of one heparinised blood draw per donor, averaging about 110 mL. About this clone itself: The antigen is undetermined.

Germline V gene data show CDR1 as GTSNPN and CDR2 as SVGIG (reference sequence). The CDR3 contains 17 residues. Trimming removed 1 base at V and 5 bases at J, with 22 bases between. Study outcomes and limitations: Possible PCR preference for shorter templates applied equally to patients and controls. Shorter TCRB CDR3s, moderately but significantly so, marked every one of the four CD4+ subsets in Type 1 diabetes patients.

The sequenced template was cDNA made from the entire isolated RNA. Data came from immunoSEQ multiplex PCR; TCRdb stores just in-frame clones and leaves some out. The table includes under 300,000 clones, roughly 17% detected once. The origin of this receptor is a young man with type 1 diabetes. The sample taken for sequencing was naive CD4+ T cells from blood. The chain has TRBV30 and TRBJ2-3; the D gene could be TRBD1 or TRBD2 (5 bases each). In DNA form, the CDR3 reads TGTGCCTGGAGTGCCTTTGGGACCGGACGGGCCGTAGATACGCAGTATTTT. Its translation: CAWSAFGTGRAVDTQYF. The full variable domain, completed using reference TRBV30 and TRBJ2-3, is SQTIHQWPATLVQPVGSPLSLECTVEGTSNPNLYWYRQAAGRGLQLLFYSVGIGQISSEVPQNLSASRPQDRQFILSSKKLLLSDSGFYLCAWSAFGTGRAVDTQYFGPGTRLTVL.